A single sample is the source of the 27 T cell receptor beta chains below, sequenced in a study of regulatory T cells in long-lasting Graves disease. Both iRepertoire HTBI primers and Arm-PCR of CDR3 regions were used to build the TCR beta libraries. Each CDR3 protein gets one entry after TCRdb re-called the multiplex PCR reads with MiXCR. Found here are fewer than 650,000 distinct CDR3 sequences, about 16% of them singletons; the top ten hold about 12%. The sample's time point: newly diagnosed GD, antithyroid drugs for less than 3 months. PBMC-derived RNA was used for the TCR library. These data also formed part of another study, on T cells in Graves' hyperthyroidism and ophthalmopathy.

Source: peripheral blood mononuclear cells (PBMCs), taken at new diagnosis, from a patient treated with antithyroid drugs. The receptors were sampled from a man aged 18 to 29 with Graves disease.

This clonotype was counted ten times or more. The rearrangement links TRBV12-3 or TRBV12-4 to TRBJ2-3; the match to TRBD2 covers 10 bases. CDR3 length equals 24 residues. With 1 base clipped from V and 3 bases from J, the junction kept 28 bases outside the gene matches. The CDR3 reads CASSLVGRGVLAGVRPPWTDTQYF. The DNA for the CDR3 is TGTGCCAGCAGTTTAGTCGGCAGGGGGGTGCTAGCGGGAGTTCGACCCCCTTGGACAGATACGCAGTATTTT.

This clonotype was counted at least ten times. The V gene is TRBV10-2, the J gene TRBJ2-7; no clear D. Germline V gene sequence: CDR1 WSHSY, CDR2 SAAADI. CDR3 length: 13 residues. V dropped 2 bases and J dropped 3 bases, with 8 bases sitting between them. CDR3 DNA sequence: TGCGCCAGCAGTGAGAGTCCCCTCTACGAGCAGTACTTC. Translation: CASSESPLYEQYF.

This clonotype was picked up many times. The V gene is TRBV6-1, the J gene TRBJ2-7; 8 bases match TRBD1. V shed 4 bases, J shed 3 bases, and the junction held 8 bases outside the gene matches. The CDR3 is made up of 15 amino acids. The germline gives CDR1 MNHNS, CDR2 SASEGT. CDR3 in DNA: TGTGCCAGCAGTGCCACCGGGACAGGTGTCTACGAGCAGTACTTC. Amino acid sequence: CASSATGTGVYEQYF.

CDR3 amino acids: CASSRRSSGSYNEQFF. The CDR3 DNA reads TGCGCCAGCAGCCGTCGGAGTAGCGGCTCCTACAATGAGCAGTTCTTC. V and J are TRBV4-1 and TRBJ2-1, with a tentative D call TRBD2 (6 bases). Trimming pared 4 bases from V and 0 bases from J, leaving 13 bases between. The CDR3 runs to 16 residues. Germline loops: CDR1 MGHRA, CDR2 YSYEKL.

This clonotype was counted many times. The CDR3 nucleotides read TGTGCCAGCAGGGGGACTAGCGGGGGATACCACAATGAGCAGTTCTTC. Its protein product is CASRGTSGGYHNEQFF. The rearrangement uses TRBV12-3 or TRBV12-4 and TRBJ2-1; 14 positions agree with TRBD2. V was clipped by 6 bases and J by 5 bases; unmatched bases: 6. This CDR3 is 16 amino acids long.

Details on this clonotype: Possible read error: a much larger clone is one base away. The CDR3: CASSLGIAGKQFF. CDR3 DNA: TGTGCCAGCAGCTTGGGGATAGCTGGTAAGCAGTTCTTC. The chain couples TRBV5-6 to TRBJ2-1; the D is unclear. Trimming pared 0 bases from V and 11 bases from J, leaving 12 bases between. This CDR3 is built from 13 residues. Germline CDR1 is SGHDT and CDR2 is YYEEEE.

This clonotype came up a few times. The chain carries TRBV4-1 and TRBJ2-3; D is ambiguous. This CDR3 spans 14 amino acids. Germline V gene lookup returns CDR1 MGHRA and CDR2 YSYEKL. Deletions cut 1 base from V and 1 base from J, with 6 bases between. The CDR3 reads CASSQGFGTDTQYF. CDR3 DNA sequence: TGCGCCAGCAGCCAAGGATTCGGCACAGATACGCAGTATTTT.

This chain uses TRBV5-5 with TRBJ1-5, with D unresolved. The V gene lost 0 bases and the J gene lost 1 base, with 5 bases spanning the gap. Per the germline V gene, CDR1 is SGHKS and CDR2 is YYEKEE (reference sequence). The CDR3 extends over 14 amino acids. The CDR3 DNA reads TGTGCCAGCAGCTTGGGCTCGAGCAATCAGCCCCAGCATTTT. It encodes CASSLGSSNQPQHF.

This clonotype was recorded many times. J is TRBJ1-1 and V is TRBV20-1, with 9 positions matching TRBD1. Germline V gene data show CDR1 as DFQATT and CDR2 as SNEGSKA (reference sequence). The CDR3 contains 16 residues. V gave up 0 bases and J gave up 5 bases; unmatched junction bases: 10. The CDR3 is CSARDLRGQGITEAFF. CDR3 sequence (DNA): TGCAGTGCTAGAGATCTACGGGGACAGGGTATAACTGAAGCTTTCTTT.

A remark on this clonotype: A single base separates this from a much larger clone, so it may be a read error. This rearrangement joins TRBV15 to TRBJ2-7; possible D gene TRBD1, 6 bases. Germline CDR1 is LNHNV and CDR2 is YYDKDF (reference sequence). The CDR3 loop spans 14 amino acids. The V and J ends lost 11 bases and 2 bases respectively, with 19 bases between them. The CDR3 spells CAASKSGETYEQYF. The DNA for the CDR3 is TGTGCCGCCTCCAAGTCAGGGGAGACCTACGAGCAGTACTTC.

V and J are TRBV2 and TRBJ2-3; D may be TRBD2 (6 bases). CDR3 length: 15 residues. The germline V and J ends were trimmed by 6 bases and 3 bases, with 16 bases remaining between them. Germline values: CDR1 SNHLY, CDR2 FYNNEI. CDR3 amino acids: CASSRMPRGTDTQYF. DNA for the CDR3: TGTGCCAGCAGCCGAATGCCACGGGGGACAGATACGCAGTATTTT.

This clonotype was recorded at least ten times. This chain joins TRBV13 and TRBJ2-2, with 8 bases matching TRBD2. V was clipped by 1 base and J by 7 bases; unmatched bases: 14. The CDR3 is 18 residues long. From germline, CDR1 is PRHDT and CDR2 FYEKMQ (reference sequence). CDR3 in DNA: TGTGCCAGCAGCTTAGAGGAGGGCCTAGCGGGCTCGGACGGGGAGCTGTTTTTT. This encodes CASSLEEGLAGSDGELFF.

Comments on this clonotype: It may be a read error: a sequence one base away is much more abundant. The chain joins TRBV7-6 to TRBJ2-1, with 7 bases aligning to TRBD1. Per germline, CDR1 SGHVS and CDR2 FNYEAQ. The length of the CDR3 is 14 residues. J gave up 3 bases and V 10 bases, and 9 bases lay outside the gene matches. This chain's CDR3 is CATTRDSFYNEQFF. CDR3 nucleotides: TGTGCCACTACCAGGGACAGCTTCTACAATGAGCAGTTCTTC.

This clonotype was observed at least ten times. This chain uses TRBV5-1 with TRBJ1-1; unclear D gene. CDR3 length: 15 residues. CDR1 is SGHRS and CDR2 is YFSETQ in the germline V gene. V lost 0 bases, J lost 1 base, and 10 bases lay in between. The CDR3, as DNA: TGCGCCAGCAGCTTGGTCGGGAAAGGGAACACTGAAGCTTTCTTT. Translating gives CASSLVGKGNTEAFF.

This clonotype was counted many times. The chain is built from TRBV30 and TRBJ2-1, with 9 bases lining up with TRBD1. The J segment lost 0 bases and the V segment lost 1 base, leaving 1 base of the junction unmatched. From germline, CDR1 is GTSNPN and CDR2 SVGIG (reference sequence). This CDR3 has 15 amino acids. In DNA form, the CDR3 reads TGTGCCTGGAGTGGGGACAGGGACTCCTACAATGAGCAGTTCTTC. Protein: CAWSGDRDSYNEQFF.

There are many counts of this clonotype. The CDR3 sequence: CASSRRTSGSGSVREQYF. CDR3 DNA: TGTGCCAGCAGCCGCCGAACTAGCGGGAGTGGTTCGGTCCGGGAGCAGTACTTC. This chain joins TRBV3-1 and TRBJ2-7, with 11 bases that match TRBD2. J lost 7 bases, V lost 4 bases, and 18 bases had no gene match. Looked up from germline, CDR1 is LGHDT and CDR2 is YNNKEL (reference sequence). The CDR3 covers 18 residues.

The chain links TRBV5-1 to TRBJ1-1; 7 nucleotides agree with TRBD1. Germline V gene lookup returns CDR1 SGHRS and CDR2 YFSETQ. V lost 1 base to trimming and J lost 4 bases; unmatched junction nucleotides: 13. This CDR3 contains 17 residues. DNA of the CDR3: TGCGCCAGCAGCTTGAGGGTTCAGGGGGGGGAGGGCACTGAAGCTTTCTTT. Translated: CASSLRVQGGEGTEAFF.

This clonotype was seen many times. CDR3 nucleotide sequence: TGTGCCTGGAGGCCGACAGGGCGGAACTATGGCTACACCTTC. Protein sequence: CAWRPTGRNYGYTF. The chain uses TRBV30 and TRBJ1-2, with 7 nucleotides matching TRBD1. V trimming: 3 bases; J trimming: 2 bases; junction bases outside the gene matches: 6. The CDR3 covers 14 residues. Germline CDR1 and CDR2: GTSNPN and SVGIG (reference sequence). Drawing the rest from reference TRBV30 and TRBJ1-2, the complete variable domain is SQTIHQWPATLVQPVGSPLSLECTVEGTSNPNLYWYRQAAGRGLQLLFYSVGIGQISSEVPQNLSASRPQDRQFILSSKKLLLSDSGFYLCAWRPTGRNYGYTFGSGTRLTVV.

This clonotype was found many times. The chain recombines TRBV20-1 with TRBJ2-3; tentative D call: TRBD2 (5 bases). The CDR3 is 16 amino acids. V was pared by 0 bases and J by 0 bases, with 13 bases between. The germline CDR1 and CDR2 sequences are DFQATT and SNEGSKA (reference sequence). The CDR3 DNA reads TGCAGTGCTAGAGACCGGAATGCGGGTAGCACAGATACGCAGTATTTT. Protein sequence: CSARDRNAGSTDTQYF.

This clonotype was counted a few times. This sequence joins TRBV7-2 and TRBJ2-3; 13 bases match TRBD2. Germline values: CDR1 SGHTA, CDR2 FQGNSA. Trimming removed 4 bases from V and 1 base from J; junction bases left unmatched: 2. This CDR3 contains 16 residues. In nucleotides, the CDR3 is TGTGCCAGCAGCTGGACTAGCGGGAGTGGCACAGATACGCAGTATTTT. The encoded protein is CASSWTSGSGTDTQYF.

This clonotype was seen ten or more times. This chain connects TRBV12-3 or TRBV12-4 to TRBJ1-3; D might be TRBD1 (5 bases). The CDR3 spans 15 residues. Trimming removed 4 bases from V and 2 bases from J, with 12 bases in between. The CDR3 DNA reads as TGTGCCAGCAGTTGGGGCCCCTTTCCTGGAAACACCATATATTTT. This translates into CASSWGPFPGNTIYF.

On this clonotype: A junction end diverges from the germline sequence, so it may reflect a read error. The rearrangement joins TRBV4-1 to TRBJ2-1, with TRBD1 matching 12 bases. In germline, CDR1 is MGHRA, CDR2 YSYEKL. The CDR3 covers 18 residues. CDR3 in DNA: TGTGCCAGCAGCCCCAGCTTATACCGGGACAGGGGGCCAAATGAGCAGTTCTTC. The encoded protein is CASSPSLYRDRGPNEQFF.

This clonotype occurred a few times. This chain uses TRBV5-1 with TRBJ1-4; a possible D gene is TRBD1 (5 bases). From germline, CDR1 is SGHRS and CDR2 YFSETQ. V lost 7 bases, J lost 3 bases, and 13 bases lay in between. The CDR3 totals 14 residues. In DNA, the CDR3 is TGCGCCAGCGGCGCAGGGTCTGCTAATGAAAAACTGTTTTTT. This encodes CASGAGSANEKLFF.

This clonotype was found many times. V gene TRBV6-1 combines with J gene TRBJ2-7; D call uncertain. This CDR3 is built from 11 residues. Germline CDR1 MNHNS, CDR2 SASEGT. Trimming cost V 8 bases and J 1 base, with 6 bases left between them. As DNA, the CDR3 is TGTGCCAGCGGGATTTCCTACGAGCAGTACTTC. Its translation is CASGISYEQYF.

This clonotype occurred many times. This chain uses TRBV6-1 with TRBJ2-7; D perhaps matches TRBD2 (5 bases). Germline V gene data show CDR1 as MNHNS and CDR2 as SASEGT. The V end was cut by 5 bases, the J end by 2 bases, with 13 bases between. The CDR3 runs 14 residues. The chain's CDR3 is CASSRNSGAYEQYF. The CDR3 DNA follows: TGTGCCAGCAGTCGAAACTCCGGGGCCTACGAGCAGTACTTC.

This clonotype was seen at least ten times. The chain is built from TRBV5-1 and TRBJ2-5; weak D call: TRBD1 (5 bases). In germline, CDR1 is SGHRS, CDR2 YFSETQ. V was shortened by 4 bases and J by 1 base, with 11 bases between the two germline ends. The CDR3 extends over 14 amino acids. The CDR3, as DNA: TGCGCCAGCAGCACCCAAAGGGGCCAAGAGACCCAGTACTTC. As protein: CASSTQRGQETQYF. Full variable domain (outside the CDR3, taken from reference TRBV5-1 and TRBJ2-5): KAGVTQTPRYLIKTRGQQVTLSCSPISGHRSVSWYQQTPGQGLQFLFEYFSETQRNKGNFPGRFSGRQFSNSRSEMNVSTLELGDSALYLCASSTQRGQETQYFGPGTRLLVL.

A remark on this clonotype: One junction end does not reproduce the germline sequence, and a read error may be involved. This chain's CDR3 is CTVDGPNTGELFF. The CDR3 DNA reads as TGCACCGTTGACGGACCGAACACCGGGGAGCTGTTTTTT. The rearrangement joins TRBV29-1 to TRBJ2-2; D ambiguous. CDR1 is SQVTM and CDR2 is ANQGSEA in the germline V gene. CDR3 length equals 13 residues.